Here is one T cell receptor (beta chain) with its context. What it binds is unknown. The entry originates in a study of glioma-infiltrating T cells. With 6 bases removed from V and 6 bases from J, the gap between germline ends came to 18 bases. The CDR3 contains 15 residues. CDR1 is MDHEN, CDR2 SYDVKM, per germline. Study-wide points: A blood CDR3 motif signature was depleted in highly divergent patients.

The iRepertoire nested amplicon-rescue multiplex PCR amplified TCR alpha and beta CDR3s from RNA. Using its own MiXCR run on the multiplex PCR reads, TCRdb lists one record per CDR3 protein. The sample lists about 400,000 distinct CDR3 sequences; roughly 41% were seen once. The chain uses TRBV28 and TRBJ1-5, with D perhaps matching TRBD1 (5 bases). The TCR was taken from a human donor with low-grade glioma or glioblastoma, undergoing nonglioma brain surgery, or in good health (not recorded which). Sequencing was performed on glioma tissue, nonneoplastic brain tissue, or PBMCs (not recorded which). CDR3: CASSLGSGFRQPQHF. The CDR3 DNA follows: TGTGCCAGCAGCCTAGGGTCAGGGTTTCGTCAGCCCCAGCATTTT.